Listed below are T cell receptor beta chains from one sample, sequenced in a study of cytomegalovirus exposure and HLA in healthy donors. Some clones are missing from TCRdb's copy, which holds only in-frame ones; the method was immunoSEQ multiplex PCR. This listing includes under 100,000 clones. The sequenced sample was PBMCs. These receptors all come from a young man in good health and CMV-seronegative. Both conserved end residues are part of each CDR3. D genes are given only for firm matches. Expanded clones are given a class, and other clones once, few, many or no size at all.

v_call,clone_size,d_call,j_call,cdr3_nt,cdr3_aa
TRBV5-4,-,TRBD1,TRBJ1-1,TGTGCCAGCAGCAACTACCAGGGGGAGAACACTGAAGCTTTCTTT,CASSNYQGENTEAFF
TRBV5-1,-,-,TRBJ1-1,TGCGCCAGCAGCCCCCAACAGGGGAACACTGAAGCTTTCTTT,CASSPQQGNTEAFF
TRBV6-1,-,-,TRBJ2-7,TGTGCCAGCAGTGAATCAATGTCGACACCAGCCTACGAGCAGTACTTC,CASSESMSTPAYEQYF
TRBV4-2,-,-,TRBJ2-7,TGTGCCAGCAGCCAAGAATCGGGTTGGGCCTACGAGCAGTACTTC,CASSQESGWAYEQYF
TRBV6-1,-,TRBD1,TRBJ1-2,TGTGCCAGCAGTGATTATTCAGGGGGAGGCTACACCTTC,CASSDYSGGGYTF
TRBV6-5,-,TRBD1,TRBJ1-1,TGTGCCAGCGGCAGGGGGTTGAACACTGAAGCTTTCTTT,CASGRGLNTEAFF
TRBV9,-,-,TRBJ1-2,TGTGCCAGCAGCCTAAGGGCAACAGGGCTCGCTGGCTACACCTTC,CASSLRATGLAGYTF
TRBV10-1,-,-,TRBJ2-2,TGCGCCAGCAGTATTATCCAGAGAGGAGAGCTGTTTTTT,CASSIIQRGELFF
TRBV5-6,-,TRBD1,TRBJ2-5,TGTGCCAGCAGCTTGCAGGGGGACATAATGCAGTACTTC,CASSLQGDIMQYF
TRBV5-1,-,TRBD1,TRBJ2-5,TGCGCCAGCAGCATACCGACAGGGGAAGAGACCCAGTACTTC,CASSIPTGEETQYF
TRBV29-1,-,-,TRBJ2-1,TGCAGCGTAGGCTTGGACATTCGCTCCTACAATGAGCAGTTCTTC,CSVGLDIRSYNEQFF
TRBV6-5,-,-,TRBJ1-2,TGTGCCAGCAGCCATAACTATGGCTACACCTTC,CASSHNYGYTF
TRBV4-2,-,TRBD2,TRBJ2-7,TGTGCCAGCAGCCGATTACTTAGCGGGAACTCCTACGAGCAGTACTTC,CASSRLLSGNSYEQYF
TRBV6-4,-,-,TRBJ2-2,TGTGCCAGCAGTCAGTTCATCGAGGGGGAGGAGCTGTTTTTT,CASSQFIEGEELFF
TRBV19,-,TRBD2,TRBJ2-6,TGTGCCAGTAGCCCGGGGGGAGCTGGGGCCAACGTCCTGACTTTC,CASSPGGAGANVLTF
TRBV5-4,-,-,TRBJ1-2,TGTGCCAGCGGATCAGACCCGAACAGGGCTCCCCACTATGGCTACACCTTC,CASGSDPNRAPHYGYTF
TRBV5-1,large,TRBD1,TRBJ1-1,TGCGCCAGCAGCACTGGACAGGCGAACACTGAAGCTTTCTTT,CASSTGQANTEAFF
TRBV5-1,-,-,TRBJ1-1,TGCGCCAGCAGCGCGACAGGGAACACTGAAGCTTTCTTT,CASSATGNTEAFF
TRBV6-5,-,-,TRBJ2-3,TGTGCCGGCAGTTACGGGGAGAACACAGATACGCAGTATTTT,CAGSYGENTDTQYF
TRBV7-9,-,-,TRBJ2-7,TGTGCCAGCAGCTTCTCGGGGTACGAGCAGTACTTC,CASSFSGYEQYF
TRBV5-1,-,-,TRBJ1-6,TGCGCCAGCAGCTTAGGGGGGGCTACTTCACCCCTCCACTTT,CASSLGGATSPLHF
TRBV13,-,TRBD1,TRBJ1-1,TGTGCCAGCAGCCCCGGACAGGGATCCGCTGAAGCTTTCTTT,CASSPGQGSAEAFF
TRBV15,-,-,TRBJ1-6,TGTGCCACCAGCAGAGATCGAGGAGACAATTCACCCCTCCACTTT,CATSRDRGDNSPLHF
TRBV5-1,-,TRBD1,TRBJ1-1,TGCGCCAGCAGCTTGGATTCAGGGGGCAGGACTGAAGCTTTCTTT,CASSLDSGGRTEAFF
TRBV28,-,-,TRBJ2-2,TGTGCCAGCACCCAACTCTTAAGGGGCGGGGAGCTGTTTTTT,CASTQLLRGGELFF
TRBV5-1,-,TRBD1,TRBJ2-6,TGCGCCAGCAAATGGGGGATAGGGGGCGAGAACGTCCTGACTTTC,CASKWGIGGENVLTF
TRBV6-6,-,TRBD2,TRBJ2-2,TGTGCCAGCAGGCCTAGCGGGAGAGGGGAAACCGGGGAGCTGTTTTTT,CASRPSGRGETGELFF
TRBV5-4,-,-,TRBJ2-6,TGTGCCAGCAGCAGGGAGCTGAGCTCTGGGGCCAACGTCCTGACTTTC,CASSRELSSGANVLTF
TRBV5-1,-,TRBD1,TRBJ2-3,TGCGCCAGCAGCCGACAGGGAACTAGCACAGATACGCAGTATTTT,CASSRQGTSTDTQYF
TRBV5-4,-,TRBD2,TRBJ2-7,TGTGCCAGCAGCCCTAGCGGGAGCAACGAGCAGTACTTC,CASSPSGSNEQYF
TRBV4-2,-,-,TRBJ2-7,TGTGCCAGCAGCCAAGGGCCGAAGTTGAGGGCCTACGAGCAGTACTTC,CASSQGPKLRAYEQYF
TRBV7-2,-,-,TRBJ1-1,TGTGCCAGCAGCTTAGTCATCTGGGGGCCCACTGAAGCTTTCTTT,CASSLVIWGPTEAFF
TRBV2,-,-,TRBJ2-1,TGTGCCAGCAGTGTCCAACTGGCGCGGGGTGAGCAGTTCTTC,CASSVQLARGEQFF
TRBV7-2,-,-,TRBJ2-2,TGTGCCAGCAGCGCGACGGGTCCCGGGGAGCTGTTTTTT,CASSATGPGELFF
TRBV6-5,-,-,TRBJ1-5,TGTGCCAGCAGCAGGACAGCAACATTCAATCAGCCCCAGCATTTT,CASSRTATFNQPQHF
TRBV10-3,-,-,TRBJ1-2,TGTGCCATCAGACACAGGGATAACTATGGCTACACCTTC,CAIRHRDNYGYTF
TRBV14,-,-,TRBJ1-1,TGTGCCAGCAGCCAAGGAATAGGGGTAAGGACTGAAGCTTTCTTT,CASSQGIGVRTEAFF
TRBV6-5,-,TRBD2,TRBJ2-7,TGTGCCAGCAGTTACTGGCGGGGGTACGAGCAGTACTTC,CASSYWRGYEQYF
TRBV9,-,-,TRBJ2-6,TGTGCCAGCAGCGTATCAGGGGTGACTGGGGCCAACGTCCTGACTTTC,CASSVSGVTGANVLTF
TRBV19,-,-,TRBJ2-2,TGTGCCAGTAGTATAGTCGGGAACACCGGGGAGCTGTTTTTT,CASSIVGNTGELFF
TRBV5-1,-,-,TRBJ2-5,TGCGCCAGCAGCTTGGGCTGGGGCGATAGATTAGAGACCCAGTACTTC,CASSLGWGDRLETQYF
TRBV6-5,-,TRBD2,TRBJ2-3,TGTGCCAGCACCCGGGGAGGGTACACAGATACGCAGTATTTT,CASTRGGYTDTQYF
TRBV5-1,-,-,TRBJ2-5,TGCGCCAGCAGCTTCCATTCCCAAGAGACCCAGTACTTC,CASSFHSQETQYF
TRBV10-3,-,-,TRBJ2-3,TGTGCCATCAGTCTCCAAAGACAGGTTAACACAGATACGCAGTATTTT,CAISLQRQVNTDTQYF
TRBV4-1,-,-,TRBJ2-1,TGCGCCAGCAGCCAAGGAGAACGGAGCTCCTACAATGAGCAGTTCTTC,CASSQGERSSYNEQFF